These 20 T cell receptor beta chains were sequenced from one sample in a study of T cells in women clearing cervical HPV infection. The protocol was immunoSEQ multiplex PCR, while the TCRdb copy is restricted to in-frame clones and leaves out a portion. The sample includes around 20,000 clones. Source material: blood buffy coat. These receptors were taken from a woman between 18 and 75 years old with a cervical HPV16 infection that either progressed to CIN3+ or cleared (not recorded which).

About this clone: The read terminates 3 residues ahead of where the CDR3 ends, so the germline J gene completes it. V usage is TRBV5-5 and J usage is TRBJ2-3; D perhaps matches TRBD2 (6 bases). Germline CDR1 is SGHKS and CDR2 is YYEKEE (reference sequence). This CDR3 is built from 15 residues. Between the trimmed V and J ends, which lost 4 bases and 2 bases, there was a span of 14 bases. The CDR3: CASSPGLRLTDTQYF. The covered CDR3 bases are TGTGCCAGCAGCCCGGGACTGAGACTCACAGATACG.

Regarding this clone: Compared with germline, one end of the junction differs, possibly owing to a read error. This chain's CDR3 is CASSQDPSGAGNTQYF. The sequenced CDR3 bases are TGCGCCAGCAGCCAAGATCCTAGCGGGGCGGGAAATACG. The V gene is TRBV4-2, the J gene TRBJ2-3; 9 bases agree with TRBD2. The read finishes 3 residues shy of the CDR3 end, and the germline J gene is used to complete it. Germline V gives CDR1 LGHNA, CDR2 YNFKEQ. The CDR3 sequence is 16 residues long.

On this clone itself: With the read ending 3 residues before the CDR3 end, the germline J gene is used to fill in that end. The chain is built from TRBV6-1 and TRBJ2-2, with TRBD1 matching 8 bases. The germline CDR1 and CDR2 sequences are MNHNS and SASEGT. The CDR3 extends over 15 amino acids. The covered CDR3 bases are TGTGCCAGCAGTGAAGAGGGACAGGTGCATTCACCG. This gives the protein CASSEEGQVHSP. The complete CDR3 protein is CASSEEGQVHSPLFF.

The sequenced part of the CDR3 DNA is TGTGCCAGCAGCCTCCGGGACAGAATTCCGACAGATACG. Translating it yields CASSLRDRIPTDT. The CDR3 reads in full as CASSLRDRIPTDTQYF. The chain is built from TRBV7-6 and TRBJ2-3; 7 nucleotides match TRBD1. The read finishes 3 residues shy of the CDR3 end, and the germline J gene is used to complete it. Per the germline V gene, CDR1 is SGHVS and CDR2 is FNYEAQ. This CDR3 comprises 16 residues. With V trimmed by 5 bases and J by 3 bases, 11 bases remained unmatched.

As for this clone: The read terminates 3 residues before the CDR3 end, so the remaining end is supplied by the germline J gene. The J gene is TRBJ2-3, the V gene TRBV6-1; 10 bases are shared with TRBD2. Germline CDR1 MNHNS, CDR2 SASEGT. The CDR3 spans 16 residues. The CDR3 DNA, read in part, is TGTGCCAGCAGTGAAGTGGAACTAGCGGGGCAAGAGACG. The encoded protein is CASSEVELAGQET. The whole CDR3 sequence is CASSEVELAGQETQYF.

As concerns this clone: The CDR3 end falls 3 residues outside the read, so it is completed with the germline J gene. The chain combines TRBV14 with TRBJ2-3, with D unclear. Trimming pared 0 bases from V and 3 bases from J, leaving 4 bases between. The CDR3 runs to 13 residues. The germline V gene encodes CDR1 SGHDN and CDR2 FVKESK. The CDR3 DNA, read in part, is TGTGCCAGCAGCCAAGATCAGACAGATACG. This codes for CASSQDQTDT. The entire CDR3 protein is CASSQDQTDTQYF.

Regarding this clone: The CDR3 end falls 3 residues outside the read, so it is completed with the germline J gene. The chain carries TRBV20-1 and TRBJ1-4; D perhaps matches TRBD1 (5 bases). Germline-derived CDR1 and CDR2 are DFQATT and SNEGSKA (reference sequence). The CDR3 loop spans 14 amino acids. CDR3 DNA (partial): TGCAGTGCTAGATCCGCACCTGGGGCCAACGTA. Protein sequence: CSARSAPGANV. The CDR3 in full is CSARSAPGANVLFF.

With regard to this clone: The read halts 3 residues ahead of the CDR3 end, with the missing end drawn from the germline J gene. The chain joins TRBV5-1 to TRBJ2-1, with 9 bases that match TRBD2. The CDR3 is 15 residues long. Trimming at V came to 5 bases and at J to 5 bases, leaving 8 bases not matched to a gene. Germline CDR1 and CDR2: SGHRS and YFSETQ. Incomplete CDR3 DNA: TGCGCCAGCAGGCCAGCGGGGGGCGAACACAATGAG. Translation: CASRPAGGEHNE. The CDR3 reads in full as CASRPAGGEHNEQFF. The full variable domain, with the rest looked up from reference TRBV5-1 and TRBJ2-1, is KAGVTQTPRYLIKTRGQQVTLSCSPISGHRSVSWYQQTPGQGLQFLFEYFSETQRNKGNFPGRFSGRQFSNSRSEMNVSTLELGDSALYLCASRPAGGEHNEQFFGPGTRLTVL.

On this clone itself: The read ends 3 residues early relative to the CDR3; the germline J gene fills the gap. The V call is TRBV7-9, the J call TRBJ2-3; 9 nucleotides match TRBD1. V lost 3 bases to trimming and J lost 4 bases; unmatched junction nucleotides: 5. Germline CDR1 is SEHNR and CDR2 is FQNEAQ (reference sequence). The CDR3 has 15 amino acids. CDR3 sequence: CASSFDRGEADTQYF. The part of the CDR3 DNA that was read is TGTGCCAGCAGCTTTGACAGGGGGGAGGCAGATACG.

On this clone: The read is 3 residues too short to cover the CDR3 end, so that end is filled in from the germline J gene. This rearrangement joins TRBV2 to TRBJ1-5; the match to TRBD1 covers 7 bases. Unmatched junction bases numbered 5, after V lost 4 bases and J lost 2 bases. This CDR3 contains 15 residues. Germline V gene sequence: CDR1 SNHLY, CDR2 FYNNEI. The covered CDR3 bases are TGTGCCAGCAGTGTCGACAGGGCGGGCAATCAGCCC. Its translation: CASSVDRAGNQP. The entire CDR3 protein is CASSVDRAGNQPQHF.

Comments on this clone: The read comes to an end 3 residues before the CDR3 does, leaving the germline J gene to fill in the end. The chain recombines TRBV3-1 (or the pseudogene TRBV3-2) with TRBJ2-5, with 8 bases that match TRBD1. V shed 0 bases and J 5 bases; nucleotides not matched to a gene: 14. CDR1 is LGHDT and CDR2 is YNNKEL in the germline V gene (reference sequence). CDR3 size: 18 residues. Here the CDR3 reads CASSQDWNRGILAETQYF. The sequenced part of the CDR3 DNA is TGTGCCAGCAGCCAAGATTGGAACAGGGGGATTTTGGCGGAGACC.

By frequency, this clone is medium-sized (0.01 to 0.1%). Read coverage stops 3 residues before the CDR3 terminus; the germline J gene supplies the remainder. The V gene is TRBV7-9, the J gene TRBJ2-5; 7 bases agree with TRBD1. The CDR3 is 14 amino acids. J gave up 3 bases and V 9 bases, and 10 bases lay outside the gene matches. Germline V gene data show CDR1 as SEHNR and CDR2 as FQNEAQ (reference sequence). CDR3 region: CASQTGKGEETQYF. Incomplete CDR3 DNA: TGTGCCAGTCAGACAGGGAAGGGGGAAGAGACC.

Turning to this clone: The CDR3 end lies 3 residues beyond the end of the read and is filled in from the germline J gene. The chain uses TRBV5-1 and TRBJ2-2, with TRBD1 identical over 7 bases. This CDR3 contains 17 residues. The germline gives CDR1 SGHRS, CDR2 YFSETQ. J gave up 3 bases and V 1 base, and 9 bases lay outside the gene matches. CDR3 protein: CASSLRGLQGYTGELFF. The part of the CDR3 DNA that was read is TGCGCCAGCAGCTTGAGGGGGTTACAGGGGTACACCGGGGAG.

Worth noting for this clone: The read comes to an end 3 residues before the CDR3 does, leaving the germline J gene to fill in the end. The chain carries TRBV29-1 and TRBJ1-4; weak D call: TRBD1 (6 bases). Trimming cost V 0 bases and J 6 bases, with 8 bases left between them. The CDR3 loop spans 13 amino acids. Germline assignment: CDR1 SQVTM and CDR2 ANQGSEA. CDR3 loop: CSVEEGGHEKLFF. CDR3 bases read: TGCAGCGTTGAAGAGGGGGGGCATGAAAAA.

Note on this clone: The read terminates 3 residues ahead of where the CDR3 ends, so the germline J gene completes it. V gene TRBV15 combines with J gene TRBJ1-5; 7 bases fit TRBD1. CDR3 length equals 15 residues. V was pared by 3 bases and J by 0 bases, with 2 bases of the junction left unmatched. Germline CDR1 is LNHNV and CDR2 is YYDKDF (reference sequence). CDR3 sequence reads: CATSRGTDSNQPQHF. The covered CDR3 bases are TGTGCCACCAGCAGGGGGACAGATAGCAATCAGCCC.

The sequenced part of the CDR3 DNA is TGCAGTGCGGGACAGGGAATCGGGGCCAAAAACATT. Translated: CSAGQGIGAKNI. The full CDR3 protein reads CSAGQGIGAKNIQYF. This chain links TRBV20-1 with TRBJ2-4; 9 bases align to TRBD1. From the germline J gene comes the end of the CDR3, since the read stops 3 residues before it. The CDR3 totals 15 residues. Germline CDR1 is DFQATT and CDR2 is SNEGSKA (reference sequence). V lost 6 bases, J lost 1 base, and 7 bases stayed unmatched.

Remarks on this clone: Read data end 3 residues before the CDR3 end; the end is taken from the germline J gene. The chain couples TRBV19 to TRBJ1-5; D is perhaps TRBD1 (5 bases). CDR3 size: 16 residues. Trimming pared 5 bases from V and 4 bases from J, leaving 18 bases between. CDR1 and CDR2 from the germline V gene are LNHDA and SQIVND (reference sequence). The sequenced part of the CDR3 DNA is TGTGCCAGTAGTTCCCCTGCCGAGGGGAGGAATCAGCCC. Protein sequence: CASSSPAEGRNQP. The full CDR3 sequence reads CASSSPAEGRNQPQHF. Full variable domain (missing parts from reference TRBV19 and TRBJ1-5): DGGITQSPKYLFRKEGQNVTLSCEQNLNHDAMYWYRQDPGQGLRLIYYSQIVNDFQKGDIAEGYSVSREKKESFPLTVTSAQKNPTAFYLCASSSPAEGRNQPQHFGDGTRLSIL.

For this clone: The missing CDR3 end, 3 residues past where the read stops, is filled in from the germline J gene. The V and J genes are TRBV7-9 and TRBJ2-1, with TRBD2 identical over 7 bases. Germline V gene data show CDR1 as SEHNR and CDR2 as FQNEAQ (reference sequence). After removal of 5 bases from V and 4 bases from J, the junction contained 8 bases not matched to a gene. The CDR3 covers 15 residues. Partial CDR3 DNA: TGTGCCAGCAGCCTCTTGGGGGGGAATTACAATGAG. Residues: CASSLLGGNYNE. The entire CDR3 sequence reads CASSLLGGNYNEQFF.

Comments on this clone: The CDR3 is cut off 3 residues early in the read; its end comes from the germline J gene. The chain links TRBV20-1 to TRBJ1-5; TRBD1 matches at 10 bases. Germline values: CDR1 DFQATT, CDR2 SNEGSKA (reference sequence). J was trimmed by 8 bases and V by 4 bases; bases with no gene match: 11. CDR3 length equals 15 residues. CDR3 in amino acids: CSAKDLTGGAEPQHF. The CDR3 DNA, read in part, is TGCAGTGCTAAAGATCTGACAGGGGGCGCGGAGCCC.

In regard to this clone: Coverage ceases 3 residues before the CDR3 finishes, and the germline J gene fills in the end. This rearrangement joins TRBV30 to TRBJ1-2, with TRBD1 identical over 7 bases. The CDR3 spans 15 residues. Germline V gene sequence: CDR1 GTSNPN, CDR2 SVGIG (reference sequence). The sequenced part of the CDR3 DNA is TGTGCCTGGAGAGCCAGGGGGTCGTACATCAATGAC. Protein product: CAWRARGSYIND. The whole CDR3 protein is CAWRARGSYINDYTF. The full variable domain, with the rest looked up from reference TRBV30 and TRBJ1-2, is SQTIHQWPATLVQPVGSPLSLECTVEGTSNPNLYWYRQAAGRGLQLLFYSVGIGQISSEVPQNLSASRPQDRQFILSSKKLLLSDSGFYLCAWRARGSYINDYTFGSGTRLTVV.